Below, 29 T cell receptor beta chains from the same sample are listed, as sequenced in a study of T cell clonality in common variable immunodeficiency. Clones were sequenced by immunoSEQ multiplex PCR, and TCRdb holds only the in-frame ones, with some missing. This sample has approximately 44,000 clones, each found more than once. The sample consisted of peripheral blood mononuclear cells. Receptors originate from a person between 18 and 75 years old in good health.

This clone was seen repeatedly, ten times or more. The read comes to an end 3 residues before the CDR3 does, leaving the germline J gene to fill in the end. V usage is TRBV6-1 and J usage is TRBJ2-3; maybe TRBD1 (6 bases). This CDR3 has 14 residues. Germline loops: CDR1 MNHNS, CDR2 SASEGT. CDR3 sequence reads: CASSVGLDRITQYF. The DNA read from the CDR3 is TGTGCCAGCAGTGTAGGGCTCGACAGGATCACG.

This clone was counted at least ten times. The observed sequence ends 3 residues before the CDR3 terminus, with the missing tail filled in from the germline J gene. The rearrangement uses TRBV5-1 and TRBJ2-2, with TRBD2 matching 9 bases. The CDR3 extends over 16 amino acids. Germline CDR1 is SGHRS and CDR2 is YFSETQ. Trimming took 7 bases from V and 6 from J; bases not matched to a gene: 13. The covered CDR3 bases are TGCGCCAGCTCAACCATTATAGCGGGAGTAGCCGGGGAG. This encodes CASSTIIAGVAGE. The full CDR3 reads CASSTIIAGVAGELFF.

This clone was detected many times. From the germline J gene comes the end of the CDR3, since the read stops 3 residues before it. This chain joins TRBV5-1 and TRBJ1-2; TRBD1 matches 9 bases. Germline lookup yields CDR1 SGHRS and CDR2 YFSETQ. This CDR3 has 15 residues. CDR3 DNA (partial): TGCGCCAGCAGCTTGGCCACAGGGGGCCGGAGCGGC. Its translation is CASSLATGGRSG. The CDR3 as a whole reads CASSLATGGRSGYTF.

This clone was recorded at least ten times. The CDR3 is cut off 3 residues early in the read; its end comes from the germline J gene. The V call is TRBV7-2, the J call TRBJ1-2; 9 nucleotides match TRBD1. CDR3 length: 15 amino acids. CDR1 is SGHTA, CDR2 FQGNSA, per germline. Trimming cost V 2 bases and J 4 bases; bases outside gene matches: 5. CDR3 protein: CASSLTGQGGYGYTF. The sequenced CDR3 bases are TGTGCCAGCAGCTTAACGGGACAGGGTGGCTATGGC.

This clone was found a few times. From the germline J gene comes the end of the CDR3, since the read stops 3 residues before it. J is TRBJ2-7 and V is TRBV13; 9 nucleotides line up with TRBD1. The trim removed 4 bases at V and 2 bases at J, leaving 6 bases unmatched. Germline V CDR1 and CDR2: PRHDT, FYEKMQ (reference sequence). The CDR3 contains 15 residues. The chain's CDR3 is CASSSRDREPYEQYF. CDR3 DNA (partial): TGTGCCAGCAGCTCGAGGGACAGGGAACCCTACGAG.

This clone appeared many times. The CDR3 is cut off 3 residues early in the read; its end comes from the germline J gene. This chain links TRBV2 with TRBJ1-5; 8 nucleotides line up with TRBD1. The germline V gene has CDR1 SNHLY and CDR2 FYNNEI. CDR3 length equals 15 residues. Unmatched junction bases numbered 8, after V lost 4 bases and J lost 6 bases. The chain's CDR3 is CASSVGQGAGQPQHF. CDR3 bases read: TGTGCCAGCAGTGTGGGGCAGGGGGCAGGTCAGCCC.

This clone was detected ten times or more. The missing CDR3 end, 3 residues past where the read stops, is filled in from the germline J gene. This rearrangement joins TRBV19 to TRBJ2-2; possible D gene TRBD1, 5 bases. V lost 0 bases and J lost 5, with 16 bases in between. The CDR3 loop spans 17 amino acids. CDR1 is LNHDA and CDR2 is SQIVND in the germline V gene (reference sequence). CDR3 bases read: TGTGCCAGTAGTATAGATAATAAGGGGTCTATAACCGGGGAG. Amino acids: CASSIDNKGSITGE. The CDR3 in its entirety is CASSIDNKGSITGELFF.

This clone appeared many times. The sequenced fragment ends 3 residues before the CDR3 boundary, so the rest is inferred from the germline J gene. The J gene is TRBJ1-2, the V gene TRBV4-1, with TRBD1 as a possible D gene (5 bases). V was cut by 4 bases and J by 4 bases, with 19 bases left in between. Germline V lookup: CDR1 MGHRA, CDR2 YSYEKL. The CDR3 totals 16 residues. The part of the CDR3 DNA that was read is TGCGCCAGCAGCCCCCCCACGGGGGGTAGATTCTATGGC. Protein product: CASSPPTGGRFYG. The CDR3 as a whole reads CASSPPTGGRFYGYTF.

This clone showed up many times. Read sequence stops 3 residues before the CDR3 end, and the germline J gene provides the missing end. The rearrangement links TRBV20-1 to TRBJ1-5; possible D gene TRBD1, 6 bases. This CDR3 spans 15 amino acids. From germline, CDR1 is DFQATT and CDR2 SNEGSKA (reference sequence). V lost 7 bases, J lost 6 bases, and 22 bases lay in between. CDR3 DNA, as far as it was read: TGCAGTGTCCCCCGGTACAGGGAAAAAGGTCAGCCC. It specifies CSVPRYREKGQP. The full CDR3 reads CSVPRYREKGQPQHF.

This clone was recorded many times. Read coverage stops 3 residues before the CDR3 terminus; the germline J gene supplies the remainder. The chain combines TRBV6-1 with TRBJ1-2; D call uncertain. The germline V gene has CDR1 MNHNS and CDR2 SASEGT. The CDR3 extends over 15 amino acids. The V end lost 1 base, the J end lost 4 bases, and 13 bases lay between the germline ends. CDR3 DNA, as far as it was read: TGTGCCAGCAGTGAAGGGCTCTCAGGCTCCTATGGC. It specifies CASSEGLSGSYG. The whole CDR3 sequence is CASSEGLSGSYGYTF.

This clone was found many times. The observed sequence ends 3 residues before the CDR3 terminus, with the missing tail filled in from the germline J gene. The rearrangement uses TRBV5-1 and TRBJ2-1; TRBD2 matches at 9 bases. Germline CDR1 and CDR2: SGHRS and YFSETQ. The CDR3 extends over 15 amino acids. V lost 2 bases and J lost 0; bases outside the gene matches: 0. The DNA read from the CDR3 is TGCGCCAGCAGCTTTAGCGGGAGCTCCTACAATGAG. It encodes CASSFSGSSYNE. From start to end, the CDR3 is CASSFSGSSYNEQFF.

This clone appeared a few times. The missing CDR3 end, 3 residues past where the read stops, is filled in from the germline J gene. The gene calls are TRBV20-1 and TRBJ2-7; tentatively, D is TRBD2 (6 bases). The CDR3 totals 14 residues. The germline V gene has CDR1 DFQATT and CDR2 SNEGSKA (reference sequence). With 0 bases removed from V and 3 bases from J, the gap between germline ends came to 12 bases. CDR3 region: CSAREAGKGYEQYF. Partial CDR3 DNA: TGCAGTGCTAGAGAGGCGGGGAAGGGCTACGAG.

This clone was recorded many times. The observed sequence ends 3 residues before the CDR3 terminus, with the missing tail filled in from the germline J gene. The chain joins TRBV6-4 to TRBJ2-2; the match to TRBD1 covers 10 bases. With 4 bases clipped from V and 7 bases from J, the junction kept 9 bases outside the gene matches. This CDR3 is 16 amino acids long. Germline V lookup: CDR1 MRHNA, CDR2 SNTAGT. The CDR3 bases that were read are TGTGCCAGCAGTGCAACCTCGGGACAGGGGAACGGGGAG. Residues: CASSATSGQGNGE. The full-length CDR3 reads as CASSATSGQGNGELFF.

This clone was recorded at least ten times. The missing CDR3 end, 3 residues past where the read stops, is filled in from the germline J gene. The chain employs TRBV5-1 and TRBJ2-7; a possible D gene is TRBD2 (6 bases). Trimming took 3 bases from V and 4 from J, leaving 14 bases between them. This CDR3 is built from 14 residues. Per germline, CDR1 SGHRS and CDR2 YFSETQ. This chain's CDR3 is CASSSAPGEYEQYF. The part of the CDR3 DNA that was read is TGCGCCAGCAGCTCCGCTCCGGGGGAATACGAG.

There are many counts of this clone. The sequenced fragment ends 3 residues before the CDR3 boundary, so the rest is inferred from the germline J gene. The rearrangement links TRBV19 to TRBJ1-2, with 8 bases matching TRBD1. Trimming cost V 6 bases and J 3 bases; bases outside gene matches: 6. From germline, CDR1 is LNHDA and CDR2 SQIVND (reference sequence). This CDR3 is 14 amino acids long. CDR3 sequence reads: CASSQGQDYYGYTF. CDR3 bases read: TGTGCCAGTAGCCAGGGACAGGACTACTATGGC. The complete variable domain, with remaining parts taken from reference TRBV19 and TRBJ1-2, reads DGGITQSPKYLFRKEGQNVTLSCEQNLNHDAMYWYRQDPGQGLRLIYYSQIVNDFQKGDIAEGYSVSREKKESFPLTVTSAQKNPTAFYLCASSQGQDYYGYTFGSGTRLTVV.

This clone has ten or more counts. The read ends 3 residues early relative to the CDR3; the germline J gene fills the gap. The V call is TRBV4-1, the J call TRBJ2-7; 11 bases fit TRBD1. The CDR3 loop spans 16 amino acids. Trimming removed 4 bases from V and 3 bases from J; junction bases left unmatched: 8. The germline V gene encodes CDR1 MGHRA and CDR2 YSYEKL. The sequenced CDR3 bases are TGCGCCAGCAGCCTAACTCCGGGACAGGGGGGCTACGAG. Translated: CASSLTPGQGGYE. The entire CDR3 reads CASSLTPGQGGYEQYF.

This clone has at least ten counts. The observed sequence ends 3 residues before the CDR3 terminus, with the missing tail filled in from the germline J gene. V usage is TRBV7-2 and J usage is TRBJ1-6, with D possibly TRBD1 on 5 matching bases. The CDR3 extends over 16 amino acids. Germline V gene sequence: CDR1 SGHTA, CDR2 FQGNSA. V lost 0 bases and J lost 9, with 15 bases in between. CDR3 bases read: TGTGCCAGCAGCTTAGCAGGGTCGGGTACAGGTTCACCC. Translating gives CASSLAGSGTGSP. The full CDR3 protein is CASSLAGSGTGSPLHF. Based on the CDR3 plus reference TRBV7-2 and TRBJ1-6, the full variable domain is GAGVSQSPSNKVTEKGKDVELRCDPISGHTALYWYRQSLGQGLEFLIYFQGNSAPDKSGLPSDRFSAERTGGSVSTLTIQRTQQEDSAVYLCASSLAGSGTGSPLHFGNGTRLTVT.

This clone was recorded at least ten times. CDR3 DNA, as far as it was read: TGTGCCAGTAGGACGGACAGTTTCCCTGAA. This codes for CASRTDSFPE. The whole CDR3 region reads CASRTDSFPEAFF. The chain joins TRBV19 to TRBJ1-1; TRBD1 is a possible D gene (6 bases). The read terminates 3 residues before the CDR3 end, so the remaining end is supplied by the germline J gene. Germline assignment: CDR1 LNHDA and CDR2 SQIVND (reference sequence). The CDR3 length is 13 residues. V lost 6 bases to trimming and J lost 6 bases, with 14 bases between them.

This clone has at least ten counts. The read comes to an end 3 residues before the CDR3 does, leaving the germline J gene to fill in the end. The chain is built from TRBV5-1 and TRBJ2-7; maybe TRBD1 (6 bases). The germline V gene has CDR1 SGHRS and CDR2 YFSETQ. CDR3 length equals 14 residues. Trimming shortened V by 1 base and J by 3 bases, and 11 bases separated the two germline ends. The CDR3 spells CASSLSGAGYEQYF. Partial CDR3 DNA: TGCGCCAGCAGCTTGTCAGGGGCGGGCTACGAG.

There are many counts of this clone. The read ends 3 residues shy of where the CDR3 ends; the end is completed using the germline J gene. The chain has TRBV9 and TRBJ2-5; 7 bases fit TRBD2. Germline V CDR1 and CDR2: SGDLS, YYNGEE. The CDR3 contains 17 residues. V lost 3 bases, J lost 2 bases, and 13 bases stayed unmatched. The CDR3 sequence: CASSARSRGDEQETQYF. The sequenced part of the CDR3 DNA is TGTGCCAGCAGCGCGAGATCCCGGGGGGACGAACAAGAGACC.

This clone was observed many times. The CDR3 is cut off 3 residues early in the read; its end comes from the germline J gene. V and J are TRBV7-2 and TRBJ1-2, with 9 bases lining up with TRBD1. In germline, CDR1 is SGHTA, CDR2 FQGNSA. The CDR3 spans 13 residues. V lost 4 bases and J lost 6; bases outside the gene matches: 3. The part of the CDR3 DNA that was read is TGTGCCAGCAGCTCCCGGGACAGGGATGGC. As protein: CASSSRDRDG. The whole CDR3 reads CASSSRDRDGYTF.

This clone was recorded at least ten times. The CDR3 end falls 3 residues outside the read, so it is completed with the germline J gene. V and J are TRBV12-5 and TRBJ2-1; the match to TRBD2 covers 8 bases. CDR1 LGHNT and CDR2 FRNRAP come from the germline V gene. V dropped 5 bases and J dropped 6; count of bases not matched to a gene: 9. CDR3 size: 15 residues. The CDR3: CASGPGLAFGNEQFF. The sequenced CDR3 bases are TGTGCTAGTGGTCCCGGACTAGCTTTTGGCAATGAG.

Details on this clone: Read data end 3 residues before the CDR3 end; the end is taken from the germline J gene. The chain recombines TRBV5-6 with TRBJ2-3; 10 positions match TRBD2. Losses at the gene ends were 5 bases for V and 4 bases for J; bases not matched to a gene: 7. Germline-derived CDR1 and CDR2 are SGHDT and YYEEEE. This CDR3 is built from 15 residues. The CDR3 bases that were read are TGTGCCAGCAGACTGAGCGGGGGGGTGGCAGATACG. Translated, it gives CASRLSGGVADT. The whole CDR3 protein reads CASRLSGGVADTQYF.

This clone came up many times. The CDR3 extends 3 residues past the end of the read, so its final part is completed from the germline J gene. The rearrangement uses TRBV5-1 and TRBJ2-5; D is unresolved. The ends were cut back, 1 base at V and 2 bases at J, with 15 bases in the middle. CDR3 length: 16 amino acids. Per germline, CDR1 SGHRS and CDR2 YFSETQ. The CDR3 DNA, read in part, is TGCGCCAGCAGCTTGCGCCCTACACAGAGTCAAGAGACC. This gives the protein CASSLRPTQSQET. The full CDR3 reads CASSLRPTQSQETQYF.

This clone was observed at least ten times. The read terminates 3 residues ahead of where the CDR3 ends, so the germline J gene completes it. The V gene is TRBV7-3, the J gene TRBJ2-3, with TRBD2 matching over 7 bases. Germline V gene sequence: CDR1 SGHTA, CDR2 FQGTGA. V shed 1 base, J shed 6 bases, and the junction held 19 bases outside the gene matches. The CDR3 length is 19 residues. The CDR3 loop is CASSLKRVGSGLVEDTQYF. Partial CDR3 DNA: TGTGCCAGCAGCTTAAAACGGGTGGGTAGCGGGTTGGTAGAGGATACG.

This clone was seen repeatedly, ten times or more. At one end, the junction sequence differs from germline, possibly due to a read error. The CDR3 extends 3 residues past the end of the read, so its final part is completed from the germline J gene. The V and J genes are TRBV2 and TRBJ1-1; D is ambiguous. The germline V gene has CDR1 SNHLY and CDR2 FYNNEI. The CDR3 runs to 13 residues. The CDR3 bases that were read are TGTGCGAGCAGTGCCCGAGCTAACACTGAA. This gives the protein CASSARANTE. The complete CDR3 protein is CASSARANTEAFF.

The sample holds many counts of this clone. The CDR3 end is not reached by the read, which stops 3 residues before it; the germline J gene fills it in. V usage is TRBV5-1 and J usage is TRBJ2-2, with D possibly being TRBD2 (5 bases). The V end was cut by 4 bases, the J end by 6 bases, with 16 bases between. CDR1 is SGHRS, CDR2 YFSETQ, per germline. The CDR3 extends over 15 amino acids. CDR3 loop: CASSPLGFEAGELFF. The sequenced CDR3 bases are TGCGCCAGCAGCCCACTAGGATTTGAAGCCGGGGAG. Supplemented by reference TRBV5-1 and TRBJ2-2, the full variable domain reads KAGVTQTPRYLIKTRGQQVTLSCSPISGHRSVSWYQQTPGQGLQFLFEYFSETQRNKGNFPGRFSGRQFSNSRSEMNVSTLELGDSALYLCASSPLGFEAGELFFGEGSRLTVL.

This clone was seen at least ten times. The read falls 3 residues short of the CDR3 end, and the missing part is taken from the germline J gene. The rearrangement joins TRBV6-2 or TRBV6-3 to TRBJ2-5, with 9 bases lining up with TRBD2. The V gene's germline CDR1 is MNHEY and CDR2 SVGEGT. The CDR3 is 13 residues long. The junction had 1 base not matched to a gene; V was cut back by 7 bases and J by 1 base. The part of the CDR3 DNA that was read is TGTGCCAGCAAGCGGGGGGTCCAAGAGACC. It codes for CASKRGVQET. The whole CDR3 protein is CASKRGVQETQYF.

This clone is labeled medium-sized. The sequence runs out 3 residues before the end of the CDR3; the remainder is reconstructed from the germline J gene. V gene TRBV4-1 combines with J gene TRBJ1-2; 10 bases line up with TRBD1. This CDR3 region has 15 residues. Germline CDR1 and CDR2: MGHRA and YSYEKL. The CDR3 bases that were read are TGCGCCAGCAGCCATGAGACAGGGGGCCTTAGCGGC. Encoded protein: CASSHETGGLSG. From start to end, the CDR3 is CASSHETGGLSGYTF.